The 14 T cell receptor beta chains below were found in one sample sequenced in a study of technical replicates of blood from several donors. The table came from immunoSEQ multiplex PCR; TCRdb's copy has only in-frame clones and leaves some out. The sample comprises around 72,000 clones, under 99% of which are singletons, and less than 0.25% rests with the top ten. Sequencing was done on a sample of T cells isolated from PBMCs. These receptors were obtained from a human donor in good health.

The CDR3 here is CASSLFFPPGGGRDYEQYF. The CDR3 DNA reads as TGTGCCAGCAGTTTATTTTTCCCCCCCGGTGGCGGGAGAGACTACGAGCAGTACTTC. The chain links TRBV27 to TRBJ2-7; 7 nucleotides align to TRBD2. Germline CDR1 is MNHEY and CDR2 is SMNVEV (reference sequence). Germline trimming cut 1 base from V and 3 bases from J; bases unmatched to any gene: 18. The CDR3 covers 19 residues.

The chain has TRBV6-5 and TRBJ1-1; the D is unclear. Looked up from germline, CDR1 is MNHEY and CDR2 is SVGAGI. V gave up 6 bases and J gave up 7 bases, with 9 bases separating them. This CDR3 is 11 amino acids long. The CDR3 loop reads CASRAAGEAFF. DNA of the CDR3: TGTGCCAGCAGGGCGGCGGGTGAAGCTTTCTTT.

The chain couples TRBV19 to TRBJ2-1, with no clear D. The CDR3 runs 16 residues. The germline V and J ends were trimmed by 4 bases and 8 bases, with 21 bases remaining between them. Per the germline V gene, CDR1 is LNHDA and CDR2 is SQIVND (reference sequence). The CDR3 region has the DNA TGTGCCAGTAGTACAATAGCCCCTTCCTCTCTGGATGAGCAGTTCTTC. Protein: CASSTIAPSSLDEQFF. Full variable domain (outside the CDR3, taken from reference TRBV19 and TRBJ2-1): DGGITQSPKYLFRKEGQNVTLSCEQNLNHDAMYWYRQDPGQGLRLIYYSQIVNDFQKGDIAEGYSVSREKKESFPLTVTSAQKNPTAFYLCASSTIAPSSLDEQFFGPGTRLTVL.

This sequence joins TRBV4-2 and TRBJ2-2, with TRBD2 matching 10 bases. This CDR3 has 20 amino acids. V shed 1 base and J 2 bases; nucleotides not matched to a gene: 13. Germline V CDR1 and CDR2: LGHNA, YNFKEQ. The CDR3 loop reads CASSQAVGGAGGPNTGELFF. The CDR3 nucleotides are TGTGCCAGCAGCCAAGCGGTTGGAGGAGCGGGAGGGCCAAACACCGGGGAGCTGTTTTTT.

The CDR3 DNA sequence: TGTGCCAGCAGCCCGTCTAGCGGGTCGGGGGAGCAGTTCTTC. Its translation: CASSPSSGSGEQFF. The V call is TRBV28, the J call TRBJ2-1; 8 nucleotides match TRBD2. CDR3 length: 14 amino acids. From germline, CDR1 is MDHEN and CDR2 SYDVKM. J was trimmed by 10 bases and V by 6 bases; bases with no gene match: 11.

This sequence joins TRBV19 and TRBJ1-1; D remains unclear. Germline CDR1 LNHDA, CDR2 SQIVND (reference sequence). The CDR3 contains 13 residues. Trimming took off 3 bases at V and 9 bases at J, with 14 bases between the two ends. The CDR3 here is CASSMAGTVKAFF. The CDR3 DNA follows: TGTGCCAGTAGTATGGCTGGAACAGTAAAAGCTTTCTTT.

The chain employs TRBV13 and TRBJ2-7; 7 bases are a match to TRBD2. J lost 8 bases, V lost 4 bases, and 8 bases had no gene match. The germline V gene has CDR1 PRHDT and CDR2 FYEKMQ (reference sequence). The CDR3 sequence is 13 residues long. The CDR3 protein is CASSSPGTNKQYF. Here the CDR3 DNA reads TGTGCCAGCAGCTCACCGGGGACTAACAAGCAGTACTTC.

The rearrangement links TRBV11-3 to TRBJ2-2; 13 bases are shared with TRBD2. V was pared by 5 bases and J by 7 bases, with 16 bases of the junction left unmatched. The CDR3 is 19 amino acids. Germline-derived CDR1 and CDR2 are SGHNT and YENEEA. The CDR3 DNA follows: TGTGCCAGCAGCCCCGAAACCTGGACTAGCGGGAGTGTCTTCGGGGAGCTGTTTTTT. Translated, it gives CASSPETWTSGSVFGELFF. Full variable domain (rest looked up from reference TRBV11-3 and TRBJ2-2): EAGVVQSPRYKIIEKKQPVAFWCNPISGHNTLYWYLQNLGQGPELLIRYENEEAVDDSQLPKDRFSAERLKGVDSTLKIQPAELGDSAVYLCASSPETWTSGSVFGELFFGEGSRLTVL.

The rearrangement uses TRBV15 and TRBJ2-7, with TRBD2 identical over 8 bases. CDR1 is LNHNV and CDR2 is YYDKDF in the germline V gene (reference sequence). The CDR3 is 15 residues long. The V gene end was trimmed by 1 base and the J gene end by 3 bases; junction bases not matched to a gene: 5. CDR3 in DNA: TGTGCCACCAGCAGAGGGGCCAGCGGGAGCTACGAGCAGTACTTC. Amino acids: CATSRGASGSYEQYF.

The rearrangement links TRBV11-2 to TRBJ2-5; TRBD1 is a possible D gene (6 bases). CDR1 and CDR2 (germline): SGHAT, FQNNGV. CDR3 length equals 13 residues. V lost 7 bases and J lost 5, with 14 bases in between. CDR3 DNA sequence: TGTGCCAGCATAGGACAGACCGAGGAGACCCAGTACTTC. It is translated as CASIGQTEETQYF.

The chain combines TRBV7-3 with TRBJ1-1; D is unresolved. V was trimmed by 3 bases and J by 4 bases, leaving 12 bases between them. CDR1 is SGHTA and CDR2 is FQGTGA in the germline V gene. The CDR3 sequence is 14 residues long. The CDR3, as DNA: TGTGCCAGCAGCTTTTTAGTGGGGAGCACTGAAGCTTTCTTT. Translating gives CASSFLVGSTEAFF. Looking up the rest from reference TRBV7-3 and TRBJ1-1 gives the full variable domain: GAGVSQTPSNKVTEKGKYVELRCDPISGHTALYWYRQSLGQGPEFLIYFQGTGAADDSGLPNDRFFAVRPEGSVSTLKIQRTERGDSAVYLCASSFLVGSTEAFFGQGTRLTVV.

The V and J genes are TRBV28 and TRBJ2-5; D is unclear. The CDR3 has 14 residues. V was pared by 8 bases and J by 1 base, with 14 bases between. The germline V gene encodes CDR1 MDHEN and CDR2 SYDVKM. CDR3 amino acids: CASGRLRGQETQYF. CDR3 DNA: TGTGCCAGCGGCCGATTACGTGGCCAAGAGACCCAGTACTTC.

The V and J genes are TRBV30 and TRBJ2-7; possible D gene TRBD2, 6 bases. V lost 3 bases and J 1 base, leaving 10 bases between the germline ends. Germline loops: CDR1 GTSNPN, CDR2 SVGIG (reference sequence). This CDR3 region has 13 residues. The CDR3 DNA reads as TGTGCCTGGAGGGGGGGAGTTTCCTACGAGCAGTACTTC. Protein product: CAWRGGVSYEQYF.

The CDR3: CASSLGLAGTHEQYF. Here the CDR3 DNA reads TGTGCCAGCAGCTTGGGACTAGCGGGAACCCACGAGCAGTACTTC. This chain joins TRBV5-4 and TRBJ2-7, with TRBD2 matching over 11 bases. The V and J ends lost 0 bases and 5 bases, in that order; junction bases with no gene match: 4. This CDR3 comprises 15 residues. Germline-derived CDR1 and CDR2 are SGHNT and YYREEE (reference sequence). The full variable domain, completed using reference TRBV5-4 and TRBJ2-7, is ETGVTQSPTHLIKTRGQQVTLRCSSQSGHNTVSWYQQALGQGPQFIFQYYREEENGRGNFPPRFSGLQFPNYSSELNVNALELDDSALYLCASSLGLAGTHEQYFGPGTRLTVT.